One T cell receptor (beta chain) is described in this entry. Other DNA sequences in the sample encode the same CDR3. For each subset, genomic DNA was distributed in equal portions over several immunoSEQ plates. The data were produced by immunoSEQ multiplex PCR, yet TCRdb's version contains in-frame clones alone and is incomplete. The data show approximately 97,000 clones, with roughly two thirds seen just once and roughly 40% held by the top ten. This sample was taken from a study of shared clonotypes between healthy human individuals. This TCR derives from a young man in good health. Sequencing was performed on memory CD8+ T cells sorted from blood. Stated subset: CD45RO+ cells pooled with CCR7-negative TemRA cells.

The CDR3 DNA is TGTGCCAGTAGTAGGGAAAACTCCTACGAGCAGTACTTC. It translates to CASSRENSYEQYF. The rearrangement links TRBV19 to TRBJ2-7; D uncertain. The V and J ends lost 4 bases and 0 bases respectively, with 7 bases between them. The CDR3 consists of 13 residues. Germline-derived CDR1 and CDR2 are LNHDA and SQIVND (reference sequence).